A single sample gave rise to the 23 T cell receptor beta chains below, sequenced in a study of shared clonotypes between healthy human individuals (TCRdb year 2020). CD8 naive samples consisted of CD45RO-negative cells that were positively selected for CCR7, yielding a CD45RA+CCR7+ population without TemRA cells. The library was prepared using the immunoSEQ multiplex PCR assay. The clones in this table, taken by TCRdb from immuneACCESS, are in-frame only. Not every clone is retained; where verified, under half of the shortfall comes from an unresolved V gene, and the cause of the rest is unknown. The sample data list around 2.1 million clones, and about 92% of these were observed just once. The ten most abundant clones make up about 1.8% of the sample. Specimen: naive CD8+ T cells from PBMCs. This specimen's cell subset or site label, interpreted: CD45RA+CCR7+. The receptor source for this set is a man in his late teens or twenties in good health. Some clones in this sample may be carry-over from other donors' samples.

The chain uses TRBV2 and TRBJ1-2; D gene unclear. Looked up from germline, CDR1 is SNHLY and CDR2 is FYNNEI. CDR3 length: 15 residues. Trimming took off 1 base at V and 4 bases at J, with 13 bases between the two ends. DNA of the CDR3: TGTGCCAGCAGTGAAGGCCCCACCGGGAGCTATGGCTACACCTTC. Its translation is CASSEGPTGSYGYTF.

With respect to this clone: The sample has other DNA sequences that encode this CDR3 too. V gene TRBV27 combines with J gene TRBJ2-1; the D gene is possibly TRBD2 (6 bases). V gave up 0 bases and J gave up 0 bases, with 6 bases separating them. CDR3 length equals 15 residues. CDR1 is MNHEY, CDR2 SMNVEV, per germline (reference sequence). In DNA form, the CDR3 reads TGTGCCAGCAGTTTATCCGGGAGCTCCTACAATGAGCAGTTCTTC. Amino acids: CASSLSGSSYNEQFF.

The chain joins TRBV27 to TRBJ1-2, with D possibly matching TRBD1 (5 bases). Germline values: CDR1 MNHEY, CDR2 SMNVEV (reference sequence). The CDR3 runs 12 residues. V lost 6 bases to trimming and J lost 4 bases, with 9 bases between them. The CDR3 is CASSPGTYGYTF. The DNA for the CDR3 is TGTGCCAGCAGCCCCGGGACCTATGGCTACACCTTC.

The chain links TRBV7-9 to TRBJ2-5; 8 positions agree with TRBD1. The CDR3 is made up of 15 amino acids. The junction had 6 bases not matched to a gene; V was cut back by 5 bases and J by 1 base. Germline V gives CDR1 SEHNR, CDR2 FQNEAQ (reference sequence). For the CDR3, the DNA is TGTGCCAGCAGCCTCCGGACAGGGCGCCAAGAGACCCAGTACTTC. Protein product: CASSLRTGRQETQYF.

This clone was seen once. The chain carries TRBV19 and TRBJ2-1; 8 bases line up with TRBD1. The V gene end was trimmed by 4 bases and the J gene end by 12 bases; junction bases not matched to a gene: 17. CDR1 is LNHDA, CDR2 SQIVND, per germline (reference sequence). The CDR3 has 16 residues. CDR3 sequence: CASSTNPPDREVGQFF. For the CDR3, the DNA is TGTGCCAGTAGTACAAACCCCCCGGACAGGGAGGTCGGGCAGTTCTTC.

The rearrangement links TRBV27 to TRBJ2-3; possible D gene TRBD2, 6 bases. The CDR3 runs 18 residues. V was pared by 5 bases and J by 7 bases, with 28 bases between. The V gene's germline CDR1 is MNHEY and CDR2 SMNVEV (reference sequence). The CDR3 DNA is TGTGCCAGCAGTCCACTACACTCGGACCGGGGGAGTTTAAATACGCAGTATTTT. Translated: CASSPLHSDRGSLNTQYF.

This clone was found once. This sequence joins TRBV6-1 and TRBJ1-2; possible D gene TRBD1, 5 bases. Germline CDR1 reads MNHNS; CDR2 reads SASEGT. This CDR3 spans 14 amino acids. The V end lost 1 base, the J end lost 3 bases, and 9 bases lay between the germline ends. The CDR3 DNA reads TGTGCCAGCAGTGAAGTGGGGCCGGACTATGGCTACACCTTC. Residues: CASSEVGPDYGYTF.

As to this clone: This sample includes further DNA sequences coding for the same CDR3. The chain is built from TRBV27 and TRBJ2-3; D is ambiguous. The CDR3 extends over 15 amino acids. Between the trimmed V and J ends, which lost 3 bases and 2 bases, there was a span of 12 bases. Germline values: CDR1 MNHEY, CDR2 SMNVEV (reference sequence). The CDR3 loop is CASSFGGRSTDTQYF. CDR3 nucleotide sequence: TGTGCCAGCAGTTTTGGTGGCAGGTCCACAGATACGCAGTATTTT.

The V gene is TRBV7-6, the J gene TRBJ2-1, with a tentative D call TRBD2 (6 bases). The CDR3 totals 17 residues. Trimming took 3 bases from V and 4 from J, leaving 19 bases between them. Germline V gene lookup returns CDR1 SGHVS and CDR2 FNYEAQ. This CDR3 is CASSLAWVGSGYNEQFF. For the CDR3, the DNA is TGTGCCAGCAGCTTGGCGTGGGTTGGTAGCGGATACAATGAGCAGTTCTTC.

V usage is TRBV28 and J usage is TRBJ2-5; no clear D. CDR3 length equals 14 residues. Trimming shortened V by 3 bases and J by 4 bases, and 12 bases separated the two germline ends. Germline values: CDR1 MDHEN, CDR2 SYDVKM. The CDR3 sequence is CASSFVGIGETQYF. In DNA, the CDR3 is TGTGCCAGCAGTTTTGTAGGGATCGGAGAGACCCAGTACTTC.

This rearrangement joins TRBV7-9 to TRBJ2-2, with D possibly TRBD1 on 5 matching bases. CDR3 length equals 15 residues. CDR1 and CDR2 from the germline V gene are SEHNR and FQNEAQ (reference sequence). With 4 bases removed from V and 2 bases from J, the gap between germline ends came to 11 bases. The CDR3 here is CASSSSDRNTGELFF. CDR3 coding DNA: TGTGCCAGCAGCTCGTCCGACAGAAACACCGGGGAGCTGTTTTTT.

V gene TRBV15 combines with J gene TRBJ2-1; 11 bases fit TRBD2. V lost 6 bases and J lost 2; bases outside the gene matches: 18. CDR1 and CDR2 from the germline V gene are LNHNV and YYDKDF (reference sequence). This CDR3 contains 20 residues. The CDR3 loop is CATRSVGYRLAGPPYNEQFF. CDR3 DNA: TGTGCCACCAGGTCCGTGGGATACCGACTAGCGGGGCCCCCCTACAATGAGCAGTTCTTC.

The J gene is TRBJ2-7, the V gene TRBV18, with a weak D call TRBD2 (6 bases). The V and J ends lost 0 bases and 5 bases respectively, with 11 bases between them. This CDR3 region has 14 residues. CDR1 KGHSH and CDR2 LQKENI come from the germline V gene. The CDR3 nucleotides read TGTGCCAGCTCACCACCCTCAGGAGGGGACGAGCAGTACTTC. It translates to CASSPPSGGDEQYF.

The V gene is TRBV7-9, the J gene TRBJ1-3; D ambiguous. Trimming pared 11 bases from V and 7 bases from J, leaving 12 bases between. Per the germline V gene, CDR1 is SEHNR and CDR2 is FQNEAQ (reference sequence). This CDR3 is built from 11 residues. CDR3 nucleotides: TGTGCCCCCCGGGTCGAGAACACCATATATTTT. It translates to CAPRVENTIYF.

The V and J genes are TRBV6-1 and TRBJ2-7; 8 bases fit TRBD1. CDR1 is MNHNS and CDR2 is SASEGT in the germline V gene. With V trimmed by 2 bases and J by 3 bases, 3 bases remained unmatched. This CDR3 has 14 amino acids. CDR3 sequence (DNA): TGTGCCAGCAGTGAATTCACAGGGGGCTACGAGCAGTACTTC. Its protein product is CASSEFTGGYEQYF.

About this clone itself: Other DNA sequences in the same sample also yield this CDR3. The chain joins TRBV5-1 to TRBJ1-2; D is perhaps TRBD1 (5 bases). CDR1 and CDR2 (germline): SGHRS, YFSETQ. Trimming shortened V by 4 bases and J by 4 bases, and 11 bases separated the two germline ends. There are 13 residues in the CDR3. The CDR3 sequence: CASSPGTVYGYTF. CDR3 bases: TGCGCCAGCAGCCCTGGGACGGTCTATGGCTACACCTTC.

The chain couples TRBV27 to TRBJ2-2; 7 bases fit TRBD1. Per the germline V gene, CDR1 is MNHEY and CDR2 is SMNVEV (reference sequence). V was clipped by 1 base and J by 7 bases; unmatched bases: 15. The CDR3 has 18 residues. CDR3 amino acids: CASSLWGLGQRSGGELFF. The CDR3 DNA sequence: TGTGCCAGCAGTTTATGGGGGTTGGGACAGAGATCTGGCGGGGAGCTGTTTTTT.

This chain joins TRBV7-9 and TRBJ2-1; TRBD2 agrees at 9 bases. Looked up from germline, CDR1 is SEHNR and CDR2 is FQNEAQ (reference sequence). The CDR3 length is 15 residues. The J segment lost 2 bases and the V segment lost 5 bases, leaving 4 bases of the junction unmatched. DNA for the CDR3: TGTGCCAGCAGCGTGGCTAGCGGGGCCTACAATGAGCAGTTCTTC. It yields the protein CASSVASGAYNEQFF.

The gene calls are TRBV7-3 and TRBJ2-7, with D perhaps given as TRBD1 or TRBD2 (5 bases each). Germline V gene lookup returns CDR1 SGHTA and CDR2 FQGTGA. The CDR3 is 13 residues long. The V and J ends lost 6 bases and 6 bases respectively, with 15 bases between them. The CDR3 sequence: CASSLDPGGEQYF. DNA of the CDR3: TGTGCCAGCAGTTTGGACCCTGGGGGCGAGCAGTACTTC.

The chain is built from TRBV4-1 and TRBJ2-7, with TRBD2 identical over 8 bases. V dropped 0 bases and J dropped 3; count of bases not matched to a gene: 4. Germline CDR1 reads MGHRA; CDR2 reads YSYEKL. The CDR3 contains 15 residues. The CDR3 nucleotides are TGCGCCAGCAGCCAAGATCCACTAGCGGTCTACGAGCAGTACTTC. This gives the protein CASSQDPLAVYEQYF.

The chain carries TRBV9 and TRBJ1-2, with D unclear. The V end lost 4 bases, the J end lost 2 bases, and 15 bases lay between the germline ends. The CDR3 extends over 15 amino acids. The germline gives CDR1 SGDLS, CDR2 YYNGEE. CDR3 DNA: TGTGCCAGCAGCCCGATTGGAGGGCAGAACTATGGCTACACCTTC. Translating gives CASSPIGGQNYGYTF.

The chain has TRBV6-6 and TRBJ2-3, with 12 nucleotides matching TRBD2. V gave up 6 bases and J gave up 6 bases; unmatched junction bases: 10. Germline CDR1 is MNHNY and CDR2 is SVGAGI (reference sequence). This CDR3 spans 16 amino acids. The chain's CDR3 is CASRPPGLAGGDTQYF. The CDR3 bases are TGTGCCAGCAGACCACCGGGACTAGCGGGCGGGGATACGCAGTATTTT.

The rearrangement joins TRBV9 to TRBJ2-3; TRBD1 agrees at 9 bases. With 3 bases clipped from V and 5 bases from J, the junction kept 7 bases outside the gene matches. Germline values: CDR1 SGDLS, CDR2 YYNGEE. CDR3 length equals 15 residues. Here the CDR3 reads CASSADRGSGDTQYF. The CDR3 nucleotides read TGTGCCAGCAGCGCCGACAGGGGGTCGGGAGATACGCAGTATTTT.